Below are 3 T cell receptor beta chains sequenced from a single sample in a study of control samples from healthy donors and cancer patients. TCRdb's table, derived via immunoSEQ multiplex PCR, lists solely in-frame clones and lacks some. The sample comprises about 150,000 clones, approximately 86% of which are singletons, and more than 1.5% rests with the top ten. The sequencing input was blood. The receptors derive from a man between 18 and 29 years old in good health.

The chain has TRBV7-6 and TRBJ2-1; 8 bases are shared with TRBD1. CDR3 length: 17 residues. Germline CDR1 is SGHVS and CDR2 is FNYEAQ. Trimming removed 2 bases from V and 5 bases from J; junction bases left unmatched: 11. This CDR3 reads CASSLTPGQGGNNEQFF. CDR3 DNA: TGTGCCAGCAGCTTAACACCCGGACAGGGTGGAAACAATGAGCAGTTCTTC.

Details on this clone: This specimen includes other DNA sequences encoding the same CDR3. The chain has TRBV3-1 (or the pseudogene TRBV3-2) and TRBJ1-3; the D is unclear. Germline assignment: CDR1 LGHDT and CDR2 YNNKEL (reference sequence). The CDR3 spans 14 residues. Trimming left V 3 bases short and J 0 bases short, with 6 bases between. The chain's CDR3 is CASSHLGSGNTIYF. In DNA form, the CDR3 reads TGTGCCAGCAGCCACCTCGGCTCTGGAAACACCATATATTTT.

V is TRBV30 and J is TRBJ2-7; no clear D. V was shortened by 2 bases and J by 4 bases, with 9 bases between the two germline ends. CDR1 GTSNPN and CDR2 SVGIG come from the germline V gene (reference sequence). The CDR3 extends over 12 amino acids. The CDR3 DNA sequence: TGTGCCTGGAGTCCCGCCCGTTACGAGCAGTACTTC. Amino acids: CAWSPARYEQYF. Drawing the rest from reference TRBV30 and TRBJ2-7, the complete variable domain is SQTIHQWPATLVQPVGSPLSLECTVEGTSNPNLYWYRQAAGRGLQLLFYSVGIGQISSEVPQNLSASRPQDRQFILSSKKLLLSDSGFYLCAWSPARYEQYFGPGTRLTVT.